This T cell receptor beta chain was sequenced during a study of blood T cell repertoires in COVID-19. Sequenced by immunoSEQ multiplex PCR; TCRdb stores in-frame clones only, minus some. The sample yields 94,000 or so clones, 85% to 90% seen once. The CDR3 sequence is 14 residues long. The V and J ends lost 6 bases and 11 bases, in that order; junction bases with no gene match: 9. Per the germline V gene, CDR1 is MNHEY and CDR2 is SVGAGI. The specimen sequenced was peripheral blood. This sequence originates from a woman aged 70 to 79 with acute or convalescent COVID-19. The J gene is TRBJ1-6, the V gene TRBV6-5; the match to TRBD1 covers 8 bases. The CDR3 loop is CASRSFSRGPPLHF. The DNA of the CDR3 is TGTGCCAGCAGGTCATTCTCCAGGGGGCCACCCCTCCACTTT.